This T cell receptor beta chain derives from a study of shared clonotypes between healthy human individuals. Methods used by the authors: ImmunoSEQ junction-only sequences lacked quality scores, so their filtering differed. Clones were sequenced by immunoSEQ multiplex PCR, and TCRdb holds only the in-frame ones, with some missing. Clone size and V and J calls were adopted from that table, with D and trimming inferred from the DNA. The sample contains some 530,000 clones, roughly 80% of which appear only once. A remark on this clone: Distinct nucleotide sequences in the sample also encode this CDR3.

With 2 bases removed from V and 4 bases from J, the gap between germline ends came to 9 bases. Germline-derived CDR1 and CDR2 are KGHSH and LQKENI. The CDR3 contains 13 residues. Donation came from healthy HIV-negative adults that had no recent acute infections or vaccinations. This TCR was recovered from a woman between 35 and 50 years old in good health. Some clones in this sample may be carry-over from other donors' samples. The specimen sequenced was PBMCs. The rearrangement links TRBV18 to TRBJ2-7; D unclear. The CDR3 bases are TGTGCCAGCTCACCATTAGGACCTTACGAGCAGTACTTC. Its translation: CASSPLGPYEQYF.